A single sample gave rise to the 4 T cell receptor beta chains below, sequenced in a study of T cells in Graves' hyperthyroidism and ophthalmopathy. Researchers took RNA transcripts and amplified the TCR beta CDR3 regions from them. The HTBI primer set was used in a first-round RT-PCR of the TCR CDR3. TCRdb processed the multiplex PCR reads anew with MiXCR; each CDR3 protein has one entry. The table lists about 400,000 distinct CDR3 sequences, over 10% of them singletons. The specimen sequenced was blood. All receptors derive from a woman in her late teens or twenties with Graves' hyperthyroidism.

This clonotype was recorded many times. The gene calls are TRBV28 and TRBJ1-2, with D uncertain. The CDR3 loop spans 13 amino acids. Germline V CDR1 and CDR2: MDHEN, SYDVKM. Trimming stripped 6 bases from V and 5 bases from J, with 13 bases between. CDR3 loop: CASSPGTQYGYTF. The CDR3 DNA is TGTGCCAGCAGCCCCGGAACCCAGTATGGCTACACCTTC.

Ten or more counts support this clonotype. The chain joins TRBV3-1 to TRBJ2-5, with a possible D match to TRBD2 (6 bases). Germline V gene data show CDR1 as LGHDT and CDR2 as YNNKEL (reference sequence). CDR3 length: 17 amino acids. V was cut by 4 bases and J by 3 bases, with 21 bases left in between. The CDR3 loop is CASSPRPVVAAKETQYF. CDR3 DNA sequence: TGTGCCAGCAGCCCCAGGCCGGTAGTAGCGGCTAAAGAGACCCAGTACTTC.

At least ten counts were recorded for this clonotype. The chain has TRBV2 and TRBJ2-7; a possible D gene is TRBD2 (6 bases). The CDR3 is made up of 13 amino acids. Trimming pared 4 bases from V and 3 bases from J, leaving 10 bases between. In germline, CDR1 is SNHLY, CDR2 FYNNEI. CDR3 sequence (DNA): TGTGCCAGCAGTGGGGACGGGGGCTACGAGCAGTACTTC. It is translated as CASSGDGGYEQYF.

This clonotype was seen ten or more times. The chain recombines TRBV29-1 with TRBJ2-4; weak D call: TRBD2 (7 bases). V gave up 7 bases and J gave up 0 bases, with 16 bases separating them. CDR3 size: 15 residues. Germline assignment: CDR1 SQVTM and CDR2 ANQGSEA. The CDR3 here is CSANAGGLAKNIQYF. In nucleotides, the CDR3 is TGCAGCGCTAATGCCGGGGGGCTAGCCAAAAACATTCAGTACTTC.